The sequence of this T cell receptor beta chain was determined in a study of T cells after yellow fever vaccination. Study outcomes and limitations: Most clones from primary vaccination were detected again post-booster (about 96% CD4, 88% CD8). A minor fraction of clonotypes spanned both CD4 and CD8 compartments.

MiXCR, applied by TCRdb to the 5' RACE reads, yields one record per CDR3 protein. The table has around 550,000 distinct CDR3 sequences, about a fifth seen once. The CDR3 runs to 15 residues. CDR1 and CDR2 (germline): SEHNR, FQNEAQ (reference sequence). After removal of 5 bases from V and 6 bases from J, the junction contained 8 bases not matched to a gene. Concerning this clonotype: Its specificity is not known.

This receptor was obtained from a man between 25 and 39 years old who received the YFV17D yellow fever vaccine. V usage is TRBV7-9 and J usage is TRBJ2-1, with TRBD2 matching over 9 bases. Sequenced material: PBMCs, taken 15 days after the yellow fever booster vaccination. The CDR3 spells CASSLSAAGGNEQFF. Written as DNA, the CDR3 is TGTGCCAGCAGCCTGTCCGCAGCGGGAGGCAATGAGCAGTTCTTC.